The clone carrying this TCR beta chain has more than one count but fewer than ten. The sample comes from a study of beta chain features in type 1 diabetes. On the study more broadly: Patients shared similar age, gender and cell yields with healthy donors.

This CDR3 is built from 17 residues. V lost 7 bases and J 0 bases, leaving 17 bases between the germline ends. Germline CDR1 is SGHRS and CDR2 is YFSETQ. TCRB transcripts that were expressed got sequenced, as all of the isolated RNA had been reverse transcribed. Assay used: immunoSEQ multiplex PCR; TCRdb lists only in-frame clones, some missing. The sample records hundreds of thousands of clones, roughly 12% being singletons. The rearrangement links TRBV5-1 to TRBJ2-6; possible D gene TRBD1, 5 bases. The sample comprised naive CD4+ T cells from blood. This TCR was recovered from a man aged 18 to 29 in good health. For the CDR3, the DNA is TGCGCCAGCTTTCCAGGACAAAGTGTCTCTGGGGCCAACGTCCTGACTTTC. Translation gives CASFPGQSVSGANVLTF.